These 9 T cell receptor beta chains were all obtained from the same sample, sequenced in a study of shared clonotypes between healthy human individuals. The repertoire was sequenced with immunoSEQ multiplex PCR; TCRdb's copy has only in-frame clones and lacks some. The sample consists of hundreds of thousands of clones, about 96% of them appearing once. CD45RO-negative, CCR7-selected cells formed the naive CD8 fraction, which excluded terminally differentiated effector memory CD45RA+ cells. Sequenced material: naive CD8+ T cells sorted from blood. These receptors all stem from a woman aged 25 to 39 in good health.

The V call is TRBV4-1, the J call TRBJ2-5; no clear D. Trimming took 0 bases from V and 3 from J, leaving 17 bases between them. Germline values: CDR1 MGHRA, CDR2 YSYEKL. This CDR3 contains 17 residues. The chain's CDR3 is CASSQDSLPAVKETQYF. The CDR3, as DNA: TGCGCCAGCAGCCAAGACTCACTCCCCGCGGTAAAAGAGACCCAGTACTTC.

The chain combines TRBV19 with TRBJ1-1, with TRBD1 identical over 9 bases. In germline, CDR1 is LNHDA, CDR2 SQIVND (reference sequence). V shed 5 bases, J shed 1 base, and the junction held 2 bases outside the gene matches. The CDR3 has 14 amino acids. The CDR3 bases are TGTGCCAGTAGTGGGGACAGGGAGAACACTGAAGCTTTCTTT. Translating gives CASSGDRENTEAFF.

This chain links TRBV11-2 with TRBJ2-2; no definite D call. Germline V gene data show CDR1 as SGHAT and CDR2 as FQNNGV. There are 13 residues in the CDR3. V shed 4 bases and J shed 1 base, with 4 bases lying between them. Here the CDR3 reads CASSSQNTGELFF. CDR3 bases: TGTGCCAGCAGCTCACAGAACACCGGGGAGCTGTTTTTT.

As regards this clone: This sample includes further DNA sequences coding for the same CDR3. The rearrangement joins TRBV27 to TRBJ2-2, with TRBD1 matching over 7 bases. The J segment lost 6 bases and the V segment lost 5 bases, leaving 3 bases of the junction unmatched. The CDR3 contains 13 residues. CDR1 and CDR2 (germline): MNHEY, SMNVEV (reference sequence). As DNA, the CDR3 is TGTGCCAGCAGTCCTAGGGGGCCCGGGGAGCTGTTTTTT. Translation gives CASSPRGPGELFF.

The chain carries TRBV19 and TRBJ2-1; TRBD2 aligns across 14 bases. Germline V gene data show CDR1 as LNHDA and CDR2 as SQIVND (reference sequence). The CDR3 contains 18 residues. Trimming at V came to 3 bases and at J to 2 bases, leaving 6 bases not matched to a gene. The CDR3 region has the DNA TGTGCCAGTAGTATCCCCGGACTAGCGGGAGGCACCTACAATGAGCAGTTCTTC. It codes for CASSIPGLAGGTYNEQFF.

The chain employs TRBV13 and TRBJ2-7; TRBD1 or TRBD2 may be the D gene (5 bases each). Between the trimmed V and J ends, which lost 1 base and 0 bases, there was a span of 10 bases. Germline loops: CDR1 PRHDT, CDR2 FYEKMQ (reference sequence). This CDR3 has 15 residues. CDR3 sequence reads: CASSLERGGSYEQYF. DNA for the CDR3: TGTGCCAGCAGCTTAGAACGGGGCGGCTCCTACGAGCAGTACTTC.

The chain is built from TRBV29-1 and TRBJ1-2; D perhaps matches TRBD1 (6 bases). CDR3 length: 13 residues. Germline CDR1 is SQVTM and CDR2 is ANQGSEA. V lost 0 bases and J 3 bases, leaving 8 bases between the germline ends. CDR3 loop: CSVEDPGDYGYTF. In nucleotides, the CDR3 is TGCAGCGTTGAAGATCCAGGGGACTATGGCTACACCTTC.

This clone came up once. This chain uses TRBV28 with TRBJ1-2, with 7 bases matching TRBD1. Germline V gives CDR1 MDHEN, CDR2 SYDVKM. This CDR3 region has 13 residues. With V trimmed by 3 bases and J by 5 bases, 3 bases remained unmatched. CDR3 region: CASSFGTAYGYTF. The CDR3 region has the DNA TGTGCCAGCAGTTTCGGGACAGCATATGGCTACACCTTC.

V is TRBV27 and J is TRBJ2-3; D gene ambiguous. The CDR3 has 14 amino acids. From germline, CDR1 is MNHEY and CDR2 SMNVEV (reference sequence). With 0 bases removed from V and 1 base from J, the gap between germline ends came to 5 bases. The CDR3 protein is CASSLSGGTDTQYF. DNA for the CDR3: TGTGCCAGCAGTTTATCTGGAGGCACAGATACGCAGTATTTT.